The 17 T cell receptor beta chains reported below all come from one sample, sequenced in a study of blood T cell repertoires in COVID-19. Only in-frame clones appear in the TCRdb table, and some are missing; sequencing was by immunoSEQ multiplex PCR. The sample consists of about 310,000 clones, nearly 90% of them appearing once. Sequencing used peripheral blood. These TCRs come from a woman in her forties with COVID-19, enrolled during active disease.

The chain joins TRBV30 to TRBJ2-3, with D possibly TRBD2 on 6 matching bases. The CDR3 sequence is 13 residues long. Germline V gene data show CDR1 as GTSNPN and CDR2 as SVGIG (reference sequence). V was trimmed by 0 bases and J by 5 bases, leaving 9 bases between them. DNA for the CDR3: TGTGCCTGGAGTGTCCTGGGAGGAGATACGCAGTATTTT. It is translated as CAWSVLGGDTQYF.

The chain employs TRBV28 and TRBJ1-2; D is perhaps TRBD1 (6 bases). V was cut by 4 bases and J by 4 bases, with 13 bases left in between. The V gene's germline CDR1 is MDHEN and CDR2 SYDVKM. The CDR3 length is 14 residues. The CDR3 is CASSSRTVPYGYTF. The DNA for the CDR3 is TGTGCCAGCAGTTCCCGGACAGTTCCCTATGGCTACACCTTC.

CDR3 region: CASSFSGDEQFF. The CDR3 region has the DNA TGTGCCAGCAGCTTTTCGGGAGATGAGCAGTTCTTC. This rearrangement joins TRBV5-4 to TRBJ2-1; D is possibly TRBD2 (6 bases). V was pared by 2 bases and J by 8 bases, with 8 bases between. Germline-derived CDR1 and CDR2 are SGHNT and YYREEE (reference sequence). The CDR3 extends over 12 amino acids.

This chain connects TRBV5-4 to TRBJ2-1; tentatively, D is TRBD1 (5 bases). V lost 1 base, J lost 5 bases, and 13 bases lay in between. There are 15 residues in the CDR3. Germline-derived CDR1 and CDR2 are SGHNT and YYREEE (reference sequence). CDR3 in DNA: TGTGCCAGCAGCTTGAGGTTTGGACAAGACAATGAGCAGTTCTTC. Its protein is CASSLRFGQDNEQFF.

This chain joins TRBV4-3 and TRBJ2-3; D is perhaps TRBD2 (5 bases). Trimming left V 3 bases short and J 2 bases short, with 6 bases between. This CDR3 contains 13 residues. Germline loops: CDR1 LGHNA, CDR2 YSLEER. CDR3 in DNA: TGCGCCAGCAGCCAGGGAGTCACAGATACGCAGTATTTT. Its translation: CASSQGVTDTQYF.

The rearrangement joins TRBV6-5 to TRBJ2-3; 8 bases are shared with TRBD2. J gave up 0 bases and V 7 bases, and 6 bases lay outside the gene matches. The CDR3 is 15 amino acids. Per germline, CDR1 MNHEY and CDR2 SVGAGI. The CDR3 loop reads CASTLSGASTDTQYF. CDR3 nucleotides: TGTGCCAGCACTCTTAGCGGGGCCAGCACAGATACGCAGTATTTT.

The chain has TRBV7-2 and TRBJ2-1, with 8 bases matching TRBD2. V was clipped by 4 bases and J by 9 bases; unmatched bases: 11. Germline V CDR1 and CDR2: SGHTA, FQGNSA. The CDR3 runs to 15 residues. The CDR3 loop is CASSSGTSTPGEQFF. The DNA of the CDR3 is TGTGCCAGCAGCTCCGGGACTAGTACGCCGGGTGAGCAGTTCTTC. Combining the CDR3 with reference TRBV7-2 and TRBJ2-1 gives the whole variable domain GAGVSQSPSNKVTEKGKDVELRCDPISGHTALYWYRQSLGQGLEFLIYFQGNSAPDKSGLPSDRFSAERTGGSVSTLTIQRTQQEDSAVYLCASSSGTSTPGEQFFGPGTRLTVL.

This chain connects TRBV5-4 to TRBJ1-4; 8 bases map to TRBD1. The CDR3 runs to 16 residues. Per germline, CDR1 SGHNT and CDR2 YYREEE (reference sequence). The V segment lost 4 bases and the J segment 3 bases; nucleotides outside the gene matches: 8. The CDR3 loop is CASSPGQGIANEKLFF. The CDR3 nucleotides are TGTGCCAGCAGCCCCGGACAGGGTATAGCTAATGAAAAACTGTTTTTT.

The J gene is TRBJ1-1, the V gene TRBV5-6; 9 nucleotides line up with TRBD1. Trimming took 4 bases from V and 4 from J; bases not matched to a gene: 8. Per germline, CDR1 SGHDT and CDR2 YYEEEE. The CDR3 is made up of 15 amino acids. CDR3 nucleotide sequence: TGTGCCAGCAGCCCGGACGGGACAGGGATCACTGAAGCTTTCTTT. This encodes CASSPDGTGITEAFF. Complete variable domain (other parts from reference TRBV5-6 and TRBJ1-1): DAGVTQSPTHLIKTRGQQVTLRCSPKSGHDTVSWYQQALGQGPQFIFQYYEEEERQRGNFPDRFSGHQFPNYSSELNVNALLLGDSALYLCASSPDGTGITEAFFGQGTRLTVV.

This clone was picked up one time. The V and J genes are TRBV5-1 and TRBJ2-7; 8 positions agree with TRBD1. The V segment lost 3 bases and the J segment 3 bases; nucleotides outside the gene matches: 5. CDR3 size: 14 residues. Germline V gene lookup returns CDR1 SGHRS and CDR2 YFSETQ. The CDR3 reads CASSSGTGLYEQYF. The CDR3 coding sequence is TGCGCCAGCAGCTCCGGGACAGGCCTCTACGAGCAGTACTTC.

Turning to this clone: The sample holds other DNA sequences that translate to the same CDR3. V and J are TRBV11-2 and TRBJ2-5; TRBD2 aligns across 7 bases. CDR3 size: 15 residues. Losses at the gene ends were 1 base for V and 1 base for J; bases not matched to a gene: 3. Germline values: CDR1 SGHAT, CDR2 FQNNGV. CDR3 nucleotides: TGTGCCAGCAGCTTAGCGGGAGGCCTCCAAGAGACCCAGTACTTC. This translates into CASSLAGGLQETQYF.

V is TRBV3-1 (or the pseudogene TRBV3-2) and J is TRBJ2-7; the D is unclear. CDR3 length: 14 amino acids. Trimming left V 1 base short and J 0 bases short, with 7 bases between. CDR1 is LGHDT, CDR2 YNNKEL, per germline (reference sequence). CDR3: CASSQVVSSYEQYF. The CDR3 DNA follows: TGTGCCAGCAGCCAAGTAGTTAGCTCCTACGAGCAGTACTTC.

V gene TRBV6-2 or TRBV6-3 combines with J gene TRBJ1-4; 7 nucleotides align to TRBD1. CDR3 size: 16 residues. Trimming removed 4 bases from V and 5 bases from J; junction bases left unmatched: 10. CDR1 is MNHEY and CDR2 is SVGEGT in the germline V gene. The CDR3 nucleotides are TGTGCCAGCAGTTCTTCCGGGACAGCGGTGAATGAAAAACTGTTTTTT. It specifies CASSSSGTAVNEKLFF.

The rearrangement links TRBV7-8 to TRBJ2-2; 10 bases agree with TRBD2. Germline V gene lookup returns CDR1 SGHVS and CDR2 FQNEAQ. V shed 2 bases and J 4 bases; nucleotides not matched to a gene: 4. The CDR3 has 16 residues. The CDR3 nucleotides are TGTGCCAGCAGCTTAAGCACTAGCGGGGTCACCGGGGAGCTGTTTTTT. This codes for CASSLSTSGVTGELFF. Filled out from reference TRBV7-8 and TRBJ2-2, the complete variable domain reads GAGVSQSPRYKVAKRGQDVALRCDPISGHVSLFWYQQALGQGPEFLTYFQNEAQLDKSGLPSDRFFAERPEGSVSTLKIQRTQQEDSAVYLCASSLSTSGVTGELFFGEGSRLTVL.

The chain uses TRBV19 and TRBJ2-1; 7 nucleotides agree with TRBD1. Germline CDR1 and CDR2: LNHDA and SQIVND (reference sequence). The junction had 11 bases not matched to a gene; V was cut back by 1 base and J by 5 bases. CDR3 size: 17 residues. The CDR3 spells CASSIGVTGWGNNEQFF. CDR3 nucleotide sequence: TGTGCCAGTAGTATAGGGGTGACAGGGTGGGGGAACAATGAGCAGTTCTTC.

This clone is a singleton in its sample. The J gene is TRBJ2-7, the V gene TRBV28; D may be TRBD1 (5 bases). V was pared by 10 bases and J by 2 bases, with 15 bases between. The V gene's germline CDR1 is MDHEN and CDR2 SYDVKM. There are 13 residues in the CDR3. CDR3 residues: CATQGSLTYEQYF. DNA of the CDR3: TGTGCCACTCAGGGTAGTCTCACCTACGAGCAGTACTTC.

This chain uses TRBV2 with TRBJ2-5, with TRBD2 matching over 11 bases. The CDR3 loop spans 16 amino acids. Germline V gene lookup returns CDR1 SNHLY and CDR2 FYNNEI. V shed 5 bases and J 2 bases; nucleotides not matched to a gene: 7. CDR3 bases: TGTGCCAGCAGTTTGTTCCGACTAGCGGGACAAGAGACCCAGTACTTC. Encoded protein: CASSLFRLAGQETQYF.